Sequencing of this T cell receptor beta chain was carried out in a study of T cell repertoires in cytomegalovirus infection. Study-wide background: Recently identified HLA-C-restricted CMV epitopes were among the peptides used. Matching HLA type and CMV infection were both indicated by public TCR beta signatures.

MiXCR, run by TCRdb on the reads, gives a single entry per CDR3 protein. The sample includes a few hundred thousand distinct CDR3 sequences, 40% seen only once; the top ten take 48%. As for this clonotype: Its antigen remains unidentified.

Germline V gives CDR1 SQVTM, CDR2 ANQGSEA. This CDR3 is 14 amino acids long. The V end lost 3 bases, the J end lost 8 bases, and 17 bases lay between the germline ends. The sequence was collected from a human donor in good health (CMV status not recorded). Some clones in this sample may be carry-over from other donors' samples. Sequencing was performed on cultured PBMCs, taken from culture after CMV antigen stimulation. This chain links TRBV29-1 with TRBJ2-4, with D perhaps matching TRBD1 or TRBD2 (5 bases each). The CDR3 coding sequence is TGCAGCGTTGAGTCACCTCTACTGGGGGACATTCAGTACTTC. Translated: CSVESPLLGDIQYF.